This T cell receptor (beta chain) was documented in a study of beta chain features in type 1 diabetes (dated 2018 in TCRdb). With regard to the full study: Mean age, gender distribution, total cell number and subset yield were not different between patients and healthy donors. The study compared TCRB repertoires of sorted circulating CD4+ T cell subsets between recently diagnosed type 1 diabetes patients and matched healthy donors. A total of roughly 100 million sorted cells were examined across all samples, and a strong correlation was observed between cell number per subset and RNA yield. Naive and central memory subsets were obtained from all 30 or so donors, but regulatory and stem cell-like memory subsets were isolated from only 8 patients and roughly 8 healthy donors.

This clone has more than one count but fewer than ten. Its antigen is not yet known. Base qualities are not at hand, and no much larger clone is one base apart. The germline V gene (reference sequence) specifies SEHNR as CDR1 and FQNEAQ as CDR2. V and J are trimmed by 3 bases and 0 bases, and the gene matches miss 14 bases of the junction. The CDR3 measures 19 amino acids from cysteine to phenylalanine. Only the CDR3 part of the read is kept: 57 bases, read in frame from the first base. Study-level results and caveats: Sequencing cDNA rather than genomic DNA could over-represent highly expressing activated cells, although activation and CD3 levels did not differ between groups. Patients with type 1 diabetes made fewer insertions and deleted more nucleotides at VDJ recombination sites, implying thymic rearrangement abnormalities. Because the HLA sub-analyses included only small numbers of individuals, any influence of HLA type on TCRB rearrangement was left unresolved. PCR may preferentially amplify shorter templates, but because patient and control samples were amplified and corrected together, any resulting skew would affect both groups equally. In all four CD4+ subsets, TCRB CDR3 length was moderately but significantly shorter in type 1 diabetes patients. The naive, central memory and regulatory TCRB repertoires appeared to resemble one another more closely among patients than among healthy donors.

The High Capacity cDNA Reverse Transcription Kit was used to reverse transcribe all of the isolated RNA, meaning that expressed TCRB transcripts were what got sequenced. Deep immunoSEQ sequencing was applied to naive, central memory and regulatory T cell samples, giving an average of roughly 3.5 million total reads per sample. After sorted cells were lysed in RLT buffer, RNA was extracted with DNase-treated RNeasy Micro or Mini kits, with the choice depending on cell number. To prevent cross-contamination, each cell subset was processed individually, whereas patient and healthy donor samples were processed jointly. Using the immunoSEQ multiplex PCR, TCRB sequences were amplified from cDNA into 87-bp fragments spanning the CDR3 region. The amplicons were sequenced using the Illumina HiSeq platform. For the original study's pipeline: PCR bias was computationally corrected using synthetic template baselines, reads within Hamming distance 2 were collapsed, and singletons that could not be merged were discarded. Reads were aligned against IMGT so that V, D and J genes, CDR3 length and insertions or deletions at six rearrangement sites could be assigned. Clonotype counts were normalized to sorted cell number within each subset before computing true diversity and Gini coefficients with the tcR R package. The overlap coefficient, calculated on TCRB nucleotide sequences, was used to measure repertoire sharing. Out-of-frame TCRB sequences from naive cells were analyzed to stand in for the pre-selection repertoire. The source is immuneACCESS, and TCRdb retained only in-frame sequences with V and J called. Part of the clones is not carried over; for the studies checked, unresolved V genes explain less than half of this, and the remainder is unexplained. V and J calls and clone size are as listed in that table; D and trimming were resolved from the DNA. The sample data list 400,000 to 550,000 clones, and approximately 10% of these were observed just once. More than 0.045% of the sample comes from the top ten.

A single peripheral blood draw of approximately 110 mL on average was collected from each donor into heparinised tubes. A BD FACSAria II was used to sort naive, central memory, regulatory and stem cell-like memory CD4+ T cells with a panel that included CD45RO, CCR7, CD25, CD127, CD95 and CD27. All sorted populations exceeded 95% purity. Right away, PBMCs were isolated by Lymphoprep density gradient centrifugation and were stained directly, with no culture step. Samples were stained and sorted in pairs, with one healthy donor and one patient per experiment, so that batch effects were minimized. Sequencing was done on a sample of naive CD4+ T cells from blood. According to the study, the label for this sample's cell subset or site signals: true naive CD4+ T cells. The sequence came from a woman aged 18 to 35 in good health. Recombination connected TRBV7-9 to TRBJ2-3, with 8 bases matching TRBD2. The DNA reads as follows: TGTGCCAGCAGCTTTGGCGTACAGCGGGAGACTTCTAGCACAGATACGCAGTATTTT. It is translated as CASSFGVQRETSSTDTQYF.